A selection of T cell receptor beta chains follows, all from one sample in a study of HIV-infected patients and healthy controls. TCRdb itself ran the 5' RACE reads through MiXCR, one entry per CDR3 protein. The table shows 8,000 to 10,000 distinct CDR3 sequences, with 8% occurring only once. The source was blood, collected before antiretroviral therapy. The receptors derive from an adult with HIV infection. The donor label of this sample is uncertain. Each CDR3 is given without its conserved first and last residue. Clone size is stated in some rows and not others, as once, few, many or a class when expanded.

abundance	v_gene	j_gene	CDR3aa
many	TRBV12-3/TRBV12-4	TRBJ2-5	ASSKRQGAETQY
many	TRBV25-1	TRBJ1-1	ASSVGQGASWTEAF
many	TRBV12-3/TRBV12-4	TRBJ1-1	ASSFGADTEAF
many	TRBV29-1	TRBJ1-2	SVEEGVNYGYT
NA	TRBV5-6	TRBJ2-3	ASGTARTDTQY
many	TRBV20-1	TRBJ2-3	SARDQGTSGTDTQY
many	TRBV14	TRBJ2-7	ASSQGQAVGQY
few	TRBV10-3	TRBJ2-4	AISESGGGRAKNIQY
many	TRBV19	TRBJ2-3	ASSALAGATDTQY
many	TRBV10-3	TRBJ1-6	ATGVGDSPLH
many	TRBV7-9	TRBJ2-7	ASRAFGTSGGVYEQY
many	TRBV5-1	TRBJ1-6	ASSFTGSNSPLH
many	TRBV28	TRBJ2-3	ASSNGGTAVNTQY
many	TRBV4-1	TRBJ2-5	ASSLGQDQETQY
many	TRBV29-1	TRBJ1-2	SVAVGNYGYT
many	TRBV19	TRBJ1-5	ASRTEQRNQPQH
many	TRBV7-2	TRBJ2-3	ASSPGLAGQLPDTQY
many	TRBV7-6	TRBJ2-3	ASSHRLSGGTDTQY
many	TRBV10-2	TRBJ2-3	ATLSWRGSTDTQY
NA	TRBV7-8	TRBJ2-1	ASREWEVHEQF
medium-sized	TRBV12-3/TRBV12-4	TRBJ2-3	ASSLQGITDTQY
NA	TRBV20-1	TRBJ2-3	SASPMDRGTDTQY
many	TRBV29-1	TRBJ2-7	SVAGGGAREQY
many	TRBV5-1	TRBJ2-5	ASSSPSTGGLQETQY
few	TRBV5-1	TRBJ2-7	ASSLSSMSTLYEQY
many	TRBV20-1	TRBJ1-1	SARDSLQGANTEAF
many	TRBV6-1	TRBJ2-5	ASRDVGTSPSKTQY
few	TRBV19	TRBJ1-2	ASSIGGQIYGYT
NA	TRBV5-4	TRBJ2-3	ASSFGSGRPPTDTQY
many	TRBV4-1	TRBJ1-5	ASSPYEQVDSNQPQH
medium-sized	TRBV18	TRBJ2-1	ASSPGSGRADSSYNEQF
NA	TRBV20-1	TRBJ1-4	SATTGPTNEKLF
many	TRBV5-6	TRBJ2-3	ASSRLQRLDTQY
few	TRBV12-3/TRBV12-4	TRBJ1-5	ASSLAPVNQPQH
many	TRBV5-6	TRBJ1-5	ASSLGLRNQPQH
many	TRBV29-1	TRBJ2-1	SVEVSGQAKQF
medium-sized	TRBV5-1	TRBJ1-1	ASSLQTGQSEAF
NA	TRBV3-1	TRBJ2-4	ASSPGAEKY
many	TRBV28	TRBJ1-5	ASSLSGRHQPQH
NA	TRBV6-5	TRBJ2-3	ASSYSLALDTQY
many	TRBV6-5	TRBJ2-7	ASSYSGGQGLSYEQY
NA	TRBV5-1	TRBJ1-1	ASSLAGDRWF
few	TRBV29-1	TRBJ1-2	SVRTGDNYGYT
many	TRBV5-6	TRBJ2-7	ASSFLAGDTYEQY
many	TRBV6-1	TRBJ1-5	ASLQIYSNQPQH
many	TRBV20-1	TRBJ2-1	SARGLAGINEQF
many	TRBV29-1	TRBJ2-1	SARTSSTYNEQF
many	TRBV24-1	TRBJ1-4	ATSDPTTGGEKLF
many	TRBV18	TRBJ1-1	ASSPARLDMNTEAF
few	TRBV4-1	TRBJ2-1	ASSQEPSPTYNEQF
once	TRBV12-3/TRBV12-4	TRBJ2-7	ASRNRGAGSYEQY
many	TRBV20-1	TRBJ1-2	SARVTGGGYT
many	TRBV6-1	TRBJ1-3	ASSEQGAGNTIY
NA	TRBV19	TRBJ2-1	ASSMGGTGGSYNEQF
many	TRBV5-1	TRBJ1-1	ASSLETGGYTEAF